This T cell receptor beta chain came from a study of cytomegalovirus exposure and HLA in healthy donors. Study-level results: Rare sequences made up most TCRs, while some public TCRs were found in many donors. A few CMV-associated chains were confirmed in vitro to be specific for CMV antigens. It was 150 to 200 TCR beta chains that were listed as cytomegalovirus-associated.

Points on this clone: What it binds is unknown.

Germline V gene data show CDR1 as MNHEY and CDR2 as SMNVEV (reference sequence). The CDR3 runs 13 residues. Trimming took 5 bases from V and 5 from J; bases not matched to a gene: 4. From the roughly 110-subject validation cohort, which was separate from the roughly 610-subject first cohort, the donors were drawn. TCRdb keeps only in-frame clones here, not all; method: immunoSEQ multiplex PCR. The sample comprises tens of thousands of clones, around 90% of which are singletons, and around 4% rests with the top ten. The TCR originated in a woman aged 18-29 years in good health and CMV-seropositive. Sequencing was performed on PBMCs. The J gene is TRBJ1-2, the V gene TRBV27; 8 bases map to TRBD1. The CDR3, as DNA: TGTGCCAGCAGTCCGCGACAGGGGTATGGCTACACCTTC. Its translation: CASSPRQGYGYTF.